These 24 T cell receptor beta chains share one sample of origin, sequenced in a study of blood T cell repertoires in COVID-19. TCRdb's table, derived via immunoSEQ multiplex PCR, lists solely in-frame clones and lacks some. The data show about 120,000 clones, 60% to 85% seen once. The specimen was peripheral blood. Receptors were obtained from a man in his 70s with acute or convalescent COVID-19.

V usage is TRBV5-6 and J usage is TRBJ1-2; D gene ambiguous. Trimming removed 4 bases from V and 8 bases from J, with 21 bases in between. The CDR3 has 15 residues. CDR1 is SGHDT, CDR2 YYEEEE, per germline. CDR3 sequence (DNA): TGTGCCAGCAGCCCTGCGGGATTTTTGGTTTGGGGCTACACCTTC. It codes for CASSPAGFLVWGYTF. The whole variable domain, filled in from reference TRBV5-6 and TRBJ1-2, reads DAGVTQSPTHLIKTRGQQVTLRCSPKSGHDTVSWYQQALGQGPQFIFQYYEEEERQRGNFPDRFSGHQFPNYSSELNVNALLLGDSALYLCASSPAGFLVWGYTFGSGTRLTVV.

The V gene is TRBV7-3, the J gene TRBJ1-2; 8 bases align to TRBD1. Trimming removed 1 base from V and 7 bases from J; junction bases left unmatched: 2. Per germline, CDR1 SGHTA and CDR2 FQGTGA. This CDR3 contains 13 residues. This CDR3 is CASSLNRGIGYTF. The CDR3 DNA reads as TGTGCCAGCAGCTTAAACAGGGGGATTGGCTACACCTTC.

This clone was counted a single time. The chain links TRBV7-2 to TRBJ2-1; 10 nucleotides line up with TRBD2. The V gene end was trimmed by 5 bases and the J gene end by 4 bases; junction bases not matched to a gene: 8. CDR1 SGHTA and CDR2 FQGNSA come from the germline V gene. This CDR3 region has 16 residues. In DNA form, the CDR3 reads TGTGCCAGCAGCCCGTCGAGCGGGGGGGGATACAATGAGCAGTTCTTC. This gives the protein CASSPSSGGGYNEQFF.

The rearrangement joins TRBV3-1 (or the pseudogene TRBV3-2) to TRBJ1-1, with a weak D call TRBD1 (5 bases). The germline V gene has CDR1 LGHDT and CDR2 YNNKEL (reference sequence). Between the trimmed V and J ends, which lost 1 base and 5 bases, there was a span of 17 bases. The CDR3 length is 16 residues. CDR3 DNA sequence: TGTGCCAGCAGCCAAGTCGTTCGCCAGGGTGGGACTGAAGCTTTCTTT. Translation: CASSQVVRQGGTEAFF.

This clone was observed once. The chain joins TRBV7-2 to TRBJ2-3; unclear D gene. The CDR3 spans 14 residues. Germline assignment: CDR1 SGHTA and CDR2 FQGNSA. The V end lost 2 bases, the J end lost 2 bases, and 8 bases lay between the germline ends. CDR3 bases: TGTGCCAGCAGCTTAACTTGGGCCACAGATACGCAGTATTTT. This gives the protein CASSLTWATDTQYF.

This chain joins TRBV5-5 and TRBJ2-7; 7 positions match TRBD1. V was pared by 7 bases and J by 3 bases, with 10 bases of the junction left unmatched. Germline CDR1 SGHKS, CDR2 YYEKEE (reference sequence). The CDR3 length is 14 residues. The CDR3 sequence: CASARGTDFYEQYF. DNA of the CDR3: TGTGCCAGCGCGAGGGGGACAGACTTCTACGAGCAGTACTTC.

This clone was picked up a small number of times. V and J are TRBV27 and TRBJ1-6; 8 bases fit TRBD1. The ends lost 5 bases at V and 4 bases at J; junction bases unmatched: 10. Germline CDR1 reads MNHEY; CDR2 reads SMNVEV (reference sequence). There are 17 residues in the CDR3. The CDR3 here is CASSPGNRQGYNSPLHF. Here the CDR3 DNA reads TGTGCCAGCAGTCCGGGAAACCGACAGGGGTATAATTCACCCCTCCACTTT.

The chain is built from TRBV6-5 and TRBJ1-5; 7 bases are shared with TRBD1. The CDR3 length is 14 residues. The ends lost 8 bases at V and 5 bases at J; junction bases unmatched: 9. CDR1 MNHEY and CDR2 SVGAGI come from the germline V gene. The CDR3 sequence is CASGGGQAYQPQHF. CDR3 coding DNA: TGTGCCAGCGGGGGAGGACAGGCCTATCAGCCCCAGCATTTT.

This clone appeared once. The genes are TRBV7-2 and TRBJ2-5; a possible D gene is TRBD1 (6 bases). Trimming pared 5 bases from V and 2 bases from J, leaving 24 bases between. This CDR3 spans 18 amino acids. The V gene's germline CDR1 is SGHTA and CDR2 FQGNSA. For the CDR3, the DNA is TGTGCCAGCAGCAAATCCCCCAGACAGGCGCTCCGACAAGAGACCCAGTACTTC. Protein product: CASSKSPRQALRQETQYF. Combining the CDR3 with reference TRBV7-2 and TRBJ2-5 gives the whole variable domain GAGVSQSPSNKVTEKGKDVELRCDPISGHTALYWYRQSLGQGLEFLIYFQGNSAPDKSGLPSDRFSAERTGGSVSTLTIQRTQQEDSAVYLCASSKSPRQALRQETQYFGPGTRLLVL.

V gene TRBV7-2 combines with J gene TRBJ2-1, with 7 nucleotides matching TRBD2. This CDR3 spans 17 amino acids. After removal of 2 bases from V and 0 bases from J, the junction contained 7 bases not matched to a gene. Germline-derived CDR1 and CDR2 are SGHTA and FQGNSA. Here the CDR3 reads CASSLKGAGSSYNEQFF. In DNA form, the CDR3 reads TGTGCCAGCAGCTTAAAGGGAGCGGGGAGCTCCTACAATGAGCAGTTCTTC.

This clone appeared a few times. The V gene is TRBV4-1, the J gene TRBJ2-7; 8 nucleotides align to TRBD1. CDR1 and CDR2 (germline): MGHRA, YSYEKL. Trimming removed 2 bases from V and 1 base from J; junction bases left unmatched: 10. This CDR3 has 17 residues. CDR3 DNA sequence: TGCGCCAGCAGCCAAAAAACCTCCGGGACAGGTTCCTACGAGCAGTACTTC. It yields the protein CASSQKTSGTGSYEQYF.

This clone showed up just a few times. The gene calls are TRBV25-1 and TRBJ2-1; TRBD2 aligns across 7 bases. CDR3 length equals 14 residues. Germline V gives CDR1 MGHDK, CDR2 SYGVNS. Trimming took 4 bases from V and 0 from J; bases not matched to a gene: 0. The CDR3 spells CASSASGSYNEQFF. The CDR3 DNA reads as TGTGCCAGCAGTGCTAGCGGCTCCTACAATGAGCAGTTCTTC.

V and J are TRBV6-5 and TRBJ2-7; TRBD1 aligns across 11 bases. Germline V gene data show CDR1 as MNHEY and CDR2 as SVGAGI. Trimming took 5 bases from V and 5 from J; bases not matched to a gene: 8. This CDR3 comprises 15 residues. CDR3 region: CASSPRTGGWDEQYF. The DNA for the CDR3 is TGTGCCAGCAGTCCCCGGACAGGGGGCTGGGACGAGCAGTACTTC.

In nucleotides, the CDR3 is TGTGCCACCACTAATGGGGCGGGATTGTACTATGGCTACACCTTC. It encodes CATTNGAGLYYGYTF. V usage is TRBV3-1 (or the pseudogene TRBV3-2) and J usage is TRBJ1-2; a weak D match, TRBD1 (5 bases). Looked up from germline, CDR1 is LGHDT and CDR2 is YNNKEL (reference sequence). The CDR3 sequence is 15 residues long. Trimming removed 10 bases from V and 3 bases from J, with 21 bases in between.

The table lists this clone with a few counts. The chain employs TRBV19 and TRBJ2-1; D might be TRBD1 (6 bases). The germline CDR1 and CDR2 sequences are LNHDA and SQIVND (reference sequence). The CDR3 runs to 15 residues. Trimming left V 4 bases short and J 2 bases short, with 12 bases between. CDR3 DNA: TGTGCCAGTAGTACTCAGGGGTTTCCCTACAATGAGCAGTTCTTC. This sequence encodes CASSTQGFPYNEQFF.

The genes are TRBV18 and TRBJ1-1; 9 bases match TRBD1. Germline V gene sequence: CDR1 KGHSH, CDR2 LQKENI. V shed 3 bases and J 1 base; nucleotides not matched to a gene: 0. The CDR3 contains 14 residues. The CDR3 spells CASSPTGGNTEAFF. In nucleotides, the CDR3 is TGTGCCAGCTCACCGACAGGGGGGAACACTGAAGCTTTCTTT. Variable domain in full (rest from reference TRBV18 and TRBJ1-1): NAGVMQNPRHLVRRRGQEARLRCSPMKGHSHVYWYRQLPEEGLKFMVYLQKENIIDESGMPKERFSAEFPKEGPSILRIQQVVRGDSAAYFCASSPTGGNTEAFFGQGTRLTVV.

The table lists this clone with a count of one. This chain uses TRBV5-1 with TRBJ1-4; a weak D match, TRBD1 (6 bases). This CDR3 comprises 16 residues. Trimming left V 2 bases short and J 5 bases short, with 16 bases between. The germline gives CDR1 SGHRS, CDR2 YFSETQ. The chain's CDR3 is CASSLGTRGRNEKLFF. CDR3 DNA: TGCGCCAGCAGCTTAGGTACCAGGGGCCGGAATGAAAAACTGTTTTTT.

V gene TRBV19 combines with J gene TRBJ1-4; the D gene is possibly TRBD1 (5 bases). This CDR3 contains 15 residues. V was clipped by 4 bases and J by 4 bases, with 13 bases between them. Germline assignment: CDR1 LNHDA and CDR2 SQIVND (reference sequence). The CDR3 sequence: CASSTRQSHNEKLFF. The CDR3 nucleotides read TGTGCCAGTAGTACTAGACAGAGCCATAATGAAAAACTGTTTTTT.

V usage is TRBV5-6 and J usage is TRBJ1-1; 9 positions match TRBD1. The CDR3 is made up of 16 amino acids. Germline V gene lookup returns CDR1 SGHDT and CDR2 YYEEEE. V trimming: 4 bases; J trimming: 0 bases; junction bases outside the gene matches: 7. The DNA for the CDR3 is TGTGCCAGCAGCACTTACAGGGGGCGCCTGAACACTGAAGCTTTCTTT. Amino acid sequence: CASSTYRGRLNTEAFF.

The J gene is TRBJ1-6, the V gene TRBV28, with D perhaps TRBD1 (6 bases). Per germline, CDR1 MDHEN and CDR2 SYDVKM. This CDR3 has 14 residues. V was shortened by 4 bases and J by 7 bases, with 11 bases between the two germline ends. Here the CDR3 reads CASSSGQGNSPLHF. DNA for the CDR3: TGTGCCAGCAGTTCGGGGCAGGGGAATTCACCCCTCCACTTT.

The genes are TRBV2 and TRBJ2-4, with TRBD1 matching over 10 bases. CDR1 and CDR2 (germline): SNHLY, FYNNEI. After removal of 4 bases from V and 2 bases from J, the junction contained 5 bases not matched to a gene. This CDR3 is built from 16 residues. This chain's CDR3 is CASSGDRGLTKNIQYF. The CDR3 nucleotides read TGTGCCAGCAGTGGAGACAGGGGGCTGACCAAAAACATTCAGTACTTC.

V usage is TRBV3-1 (or the pseudogene TRBV3-2) and J usage is TRBJ2-3, with TRBD2 matching over 13 bases. CDR3 length equals 15 residues. The V gene's germline CDR1 is LGHDT and CDR2 YNNKEL (reference sequence). V shed 3 bases and J 6 bases; nucleotides not matched to a gene: 3. Here the CDR3 reads CASSQGTSGVDTQYF. CDR3 bases: TGTGCCAGCAGCCAGGGGACTAGCGGGGTGGATACGCAGTATTTT.

The genes are TRBV7-2 and TRBJ2-1, with D perhaps matching TRBD1 (6 bases). V lost 1 base and J 8 bases, leaving 9 bases between the germline ends. In germline, CDR1 is SGHTA, CDR2 FQGNSA. The CDR3 consists of 13 residues. CDR3 in DNA: TGTGCCAGCAGCTTAGGACAGGTCGATGAGCAGTTCTTC. Amino acid sequence: CASSLGQVDEQFF.

The genes are TRBV6-5 and TRBJ2-3; no reliable D call. This CDR3 region has 13 residues. From germline, CDR1 is MNHEY and CDR2 SVGAGI. V was cut by 3 bases and J by 1 base, with 5 bases left in between. The CDR3 DNA follows: TGTGCCAGCAGTTATCCGGGCACAGATACGCAGTATTTT. Its protein product is CASSYPGTDTQYF.